A selection of T cell receptor beta chains follows, all from one sample in a study of blood T cells in healthy people across ages. TCRdb independently ran MiXCR on the 5' RACE reads; one entry per CDR3 protein. The repertoire holds around 900,000 distinct CDR3 sequences, 45% to 60% seen once, with roughly 23% in the top ten. The sequenced sample was blood. Source of these receptors: a woman aged 55-70 years in good health. The CDR3 runs from the conserved cysteine through the conserved F or W. Each record gives: D gene, clone size, V gene, J gene, CDR3 DNA, CDR3 protein. The D gene is left open where the match is weak. Clone size is given for some rows only: seen once, a few or many times, or a class if the clone is expanded.

>TRBD1|NA|TRBV20-1|TRBJ1-2
TGCAGTGCTTCACTGACAGGGCTGAGCTATGGCTACACCTTC
CSASLTGLSYGYTF
>NA|NA|TRBV7-2|TRBJ1-2
TGTGCCAGCAGCTTAACCGCCGCGGGGTTAAGCTATGGCTACACCTTC
CASSLTAAGLSYGYTF
>NA|NA|TRBV5-1|TRBJ2-6
TGCGCCAGCAGCTTGGCCGAGGGAGCTCCTGGGGCCAACGTCCTGACTTTC
CASSLAEGAPGANVLTF
>NA|NA|TRBV29-1|TRBJ2-7
TGCGGCGCCGACGACGGTTCCTACGAGCAGTACTTC
CGADDGSYEQYF
>NA|NA|TRBV29-1|TRBJ2-3
TGCAGCGTTGGTGGGTTTAACACAGATACGCAGTATTTT
CSVGGFNTDTQYF
>NA|NA|TRBV5-5|TRBJ1-2
TGTGCCAGCAGCTCAGGAGGCACCGTCGGGTCTGGCTACACCTTC
CASSSGGTVGSGYTF
>NA|NA|TRBV7-6|TRBJ2-7
TGTGCCAGCAGTCCCCGTGTAAACTACGAGCAGTACTTC
CASSPRVNYEQYF
>NA|few|TRBV4-2|TRBJ1-2
TGTGCCAGCAGCCAAGAGGGGGCTATCCTTGGCTACACCTTC
CASSQEGAILGYTF
>NA|NA|TRBV5-1|TRBJ2-7
TGCGCCAGCAGCGATGCGGAAATACTACGCGGGCAGTACTTC
CASSDAEILRGQYF
>NA|NA|TRBV24-1|TRBJ2-3
TGTGCCACCAGTGAGCGACTGACAGATACGCAGTATTTT
CATSERLTDTQYF
>TRBD1|NA|TRBV5-1|TRBJ2-7
TGCGCCAGCAGCTTGGAAGGGACAGGGGTCTACGAGCAGTACTTC
CASSLEGTGVYEQYF
>TRBD2|NA|TRBV30|TRBJ2-1
TGTGCCTGGAGTGGGACTAGCGGGAGAAATGAGCAGTTCTTC
CAWSGTSGRNEQFF
>NA|NA|TRBV29-1|TRBJ2-1
TGCAGCGTTGCCCGCCGAAGCTTTAACAATGAGCAGTTCTTC
CSVARRSFNNEQFF
>TRBD2|NA|TRBV20-1|TRBJ2-7
TGCAGTGCTAGAGATCAGGCTAGCGGGAGTTACGAGCAGTACTTC
CSARDQASGSYEQYF
>TRBD2|NA|TRBV6-2/TRBV6-3|TRBJ2-7
TGTGCCAGCAGTTACGACGGCGGGAGGACCCACGAGCAGTACTTC
CASSYDGGRTHEQYF
>NA|once|TRBV5-1|TRBJ2-5
TGCGCCAGCAGTGTAACGGGACAAGAGACCCAGTACTTC
CASSVTGQETQYF
>NA|NA|TRBV14|TRBJ2-1
TGTGCCAGCAGCCAAGTGACGTTCAGTGAGCAGTTCTTC
CASSQVTFSEQFF
>NA|NA|TRBV7-2|TRBJ2-1
TGTGCCAGCAGCTTTGGTTGGATGTACAATGAGCAGTTCTTC
CASSFGWMYNEQFF
>TRBD2|NA|TRBV5-1|TRBJ2-5
TGCGCCAGCAGTTGGGAGACTAGCGGGAGGGAAGAGACCCAGTACTTC
CASSWETSGREETQYF
>NA|NA|TRBV25-1|TRBJ1-6
TGTGCCAGCAGTCGCCCGGGACGAGTGAATTCACCCCTCCACTTT
CASSRPGRVNSPLHF
>TRBD2|few|TRBV5-1|TRBJ2-7
TGCGCCAGCAGTCGAGTCGGGGGGGGGACCCCCTACGAGCAGTACTTC
CASSRVGGGTPYEQYF
>NA|NA|TRBV5-1|TRBJ2-5
TGCGCCAGCAGCAACAAAACCGGGGGGCGTCTATACAATGAGCAGTACTTC
CASSNKTGGRLYNEQYF
>TRBD2|few|TRBV5-1|TRBJ2-7
TGCGCCAGCAGCTTCCAAGCGGGAACAACCTACGAGCAGTACTTC
CASSFQAGTTYEQYF
>NA|few|TRBV24-1|TRBJ1-2
TGTGCCACCAGTGATCCCAGGGGCGGAGCCAACTATGGCTACACCTTC
CATSDPRGGANYGYTF
>NA|NA|TRBV7-9|TRBJ1-6
TGTGCCAGCAGTATCATCCCAGGCCTTGGATCACCCCTCCACTTT
CASSIIPGLGSPLHF
>TRBD1|few|TRBV27|TRBJ2-6
TGTGCCACTCTCCCCTTGACAGGGGAAAACTCTGGGGCCAACGTCCTGACTTTC
CATLPLTGENSGANVLTF
>TRBD1|NA|TRBV4-1|TRBJ2-1
TGCGCCAGCACTATATTCCCTGGGACAGGGTTCAATGAGCAGTTCTTC
CASTIFPGTGFNEQFF
>NA|NA|TRBV20-1|TRBJ2-3
TGCAGTGCTTTTACCGGGAGTGTTTCCACAGATACGCAGTATTTT
CSAFTGSVSTDTQYF
>NA|NA|TRBV7-8|TRBJ2-1
TGTGCCAGCAGCTTAGCGGTAGTTCACGGATACAATGAGCAGTTCTTC
CASSLAVVHGYNEQFF
>TRBD1|few|TRBV7-2|TRBJ2-7
TGTGCCAGCAGCTCTTCCCACAGGGGCCACTCCTACGAGCAGTACTTC
CASSSSHRGHSYEQYF
>NA|few|TRBV5-1|TRBJ2-1
TGCGCCAGCAGCTTTCGTCGGGACTCATCGCGGGATGAGCAGTTCTTC
CASSFRRDSSRDEQFF
>TRBD1|NA|TRBV20-1|TRBJ1-1
TGCAGTGCCCAACAGGGGAGGTGGGTAGTAACTGAAGCTTTCTTT
CSAQQGRWVVTEAFF
>NA|few|TRBV5-5|TRBJ2-1
TGTGCCAGCAGCTTATTAGCGACATCATCTGAACTCAATGAGCAGTTCTTC
CASSLLATSSELNEQFF
>TRBD1|NA|TRBV20-1|TRBJ2-7
TGCAGTGCTAGTTCCCCTGGGACAGGGAACTACGAGCAGTACTTC
CSASSPGTGNYEQYF
>NA|NA|TRBV2|TRBJ2-7
TGTGCCAGCAGTGCGGAAGCAGGGTCCTACGAGCAGTACTTC
CASSAEAGSYEQYF
>NA|once|TRBV7-2|TRBJ1-2
TGTGCCAGCAGCTTAGGCGGGGCAACCCTCTATGGCTACACCTTC
CASSLGGATLYGYTF
>TRBD2|once|TRBV3-1|TRBJ2-7
TGTGCCAGCAGCTATTTACCCGGGACTAGCAACGAGCAGTACTTC
CASSYLPGTSNEQYF
>NA|NA|TRBV10-3|TRBJ1-5
TGTGCCATCAGTGAGTCGGGGCAGAAAGGAGACAATCAGCCCCAGCATTTT
CAISESGQKGDNQPQHF
>NA|NA|TRBV29-1|TRBJ2-7
TGCAGCGTCGGAGGGACGAAGTCTAACTACGAGCAGTACTTC
CSVGGTKSNYEQYF
>TRBD2|few|TRBV6-1|TRBJ2-7
TGTGCCAGCAGAAGCGGGAGGGCCCCCAACTACGAGCAGTACTTC
CASRSGRAPNYEQYF
>TRBD2|NA|TRBV29-1|TRBJ2-3
TGCAGCGTTGCGGCTAGCGGGGTCACAGATACGCAGTATTTT
CSVAASGVTDTQYF
>NA|few|TRBV27|TRBJ2-4
TGTGCCAGCAGTGTCGGGGGTAGCAAAAACATTCAGTACTTC
CASSVGGSKNIQYF
>TRBD2|NA|TRBV7-9|TRBJ2-4
TGTGCCAGCAGCCGACTTCTAGCGGGAGCCAAAAACATTCAGTACTTC
CASSRLLAGAKNIQYF
>NA|NA|TRBV7-2|TRBJ1-5
TGTGCCAGCAGCTTAAATGGCGGACGCAATCAGCCCCAGCATTTT
CASSLNGGRNQPQHF
>TRBD2|NA|TRBV29-1|TRBJ2-7
TGCAGCGTTGCCAGGGTAGCGGGGAACTACGAGCAGTACTTC
CSVARVAGNYEQYF
>TRBD2|NA|TRBV27|TRBJ2-3
TGTGCCAGCAGTTACCGCGGACTAGCGGGTAGGGATACGCAGTATTTT
CASSYRGLAGRDTQYF